The T cell receptor (beta chain) under discussion was sequenced for a study of T cell responses to AZD1222 COVID-19 vaccine. Per the germline V gene, CDR1 is SGHKS and CDR2 is YYEKEE (reference sequence). This CDR3 is built from 14 residues. The V and J ends lost 2 bases and 1 base respectively, with 4 bases between them. As to this clone: Its antigen is unknown.

Notes on the study in general: Spike was spanned by vaccine-associated CD4 TCRs, with dominance at 160-218 and 743-854. Donors were chiefly white British, with a greater number of females, and clonal diversity was perhaps underestimated. Baseline seropositives among AZD1222 recipients totaled only five or six.

Clones were read by immunoSEQ multiplex PCR, and TCRdb kept only the in-frame ones, dropping some. The table has about 98,000 clones, roughly 88% seen once. The source was peripheral blood, collected on day 0 of MenACWY control vaccination. The sequence came from an adult in good health. V and J are TRBV5-5 and TRBJ2-6, with D unresolved. CDR3 DNA sequence: TGTGCCAGCAGCTTCCAATCTGGGGCCAACGTCCTGACTTTC. Translating it yields CASSFQSGANVLTF.